These T cell receptor beta chains were read from a single sample in a study of cytomegalovirus exposure and HLA in healthy donors. Sequenced by immunoSEQ multiplex PCR; TCRdb stores in-frame clones only, minus some. The top ten hold roughly 2.9% of the sample, which has 120,000 or so clones, over 60% seen once. The source material was PBMCs. These receptors were collected from a woman in her fifties or sixties in good health and CMV-seropositive. Each CDR3 is given with its conserved first and last residue. D genes are given only for firm matches. Clone size is shown for a subset of rows, as once, few, many or a class of expanded clone.

j_call v_call clone_size d_call cdr3_nt cdr3_aa
TRBJ2-1 TRBV4-2 . . TGTGCCAGCAGCCAAGGGGGTGGGGGACTCACCTTGAATGAGCAGTTCTTC CASSQGGGGLTLNEQFF
TRBJ2-7 TRBV5-1 once TRBD1 TGCGCCAGCAGCCCTCCCGGGACAGGGGTGGGCGAGCAGTACTTC CASSPPGTGVGEQYF
TRBJ2-1 TRBV7-8 . . TGTGCCAGCAGTCAGAATCGGGACACCTCTTACAATGAGCAGTTCTTC CASSQNRDTSYNEQFF
TRBJ1-2 TRBV5-1 . . TGCGCCAGCAGCGTAGGGGGGGTCGGAAATGGCTACACCTTC CASSVGGVGNGYTF
TRBJ2-7 TRBV7-2 . TRBD2 TGTGCCAGCAGCTCATGGCCGCGGGAGCCCTACGAGCAGTACTTC CASSSWPREPYEQYF
TRBJ2-4 TRBV9 . . TGTGCCAGCAGCGTTAGCGGCCTTGGAGACATTCAGTACTTC CASSVSGLGDIQYF
TRBJ2-6 TRBV2 few TRBD2 TGTGCCAGCAGTGGGGGGGGTGCGGGGCGGAGGGCCAACGTCCTGACTTTC CASSGGGAGRRANVLTF
TRBJ2-5 TRBV7-3 . . TGTGCCAGCAGCCGACATGGGCAAGAGACCCAGTACTTC CASSRHGQETQYF
TRBJ2-7 TRBV7-3 . . TGTGCCAGCAGCGTGGGTGGGCGCCCCTACGAGCAGTACTTC CASSVGGRPYEQYF
TRBJ1-2 TRBV5-1 . TRBD1 TGCGCCAGCAGCTTGGCAGGGACAGCCACCTACCTCACCTATGGCTACACCTTC CASSLAGTATYLTYGYTF
TRBJ2-3 TRBV20-1 . . TGCAGTGGGGTGCAGGCCGATACGCAGTATTTT CSGVQADTQYF
TRBJ2-7 TRBV6-1 . TRBD2 TGTGCCAGCAGTGCGAGTTTAGCGGGAGGATACTACGAGCAGTACTTC CASSASLAGGYYEQYF